The table lists the clone carrying this TCR beta chain with a count of one. The antigen is undetermined. Only in-frame clones appear in the TCRdb table, and some are missing; sequencing was by immunoSEQ multiplex PCR. The sample has about 37,000 clones; roughly 85% are singletons. The germline V gene has CDR1 LGHNA and CDR2 YNFKEQ. The CDR3 runs to 17 residues. The junction had 10 bases not matched to a gene; V was cut back by 3 bases and J by 4 bases. This specimen comes from a study of CD4 T cells in relation to SARS-CoV-2 and coronaviruses. Looking at the study overall: ViraFEST: approximately 10-day antigen culture of PBMCs, then TCR beta CDR3 sequencing. Convalescent patients had median age roughly 38 years, range about 21 to 80.

Notes on the study in general: In roughly two thirds of donors, memory CD4+ clonotypes crossrecognized SARS-CoV-2 and at least one common cold coronavirus spike. Each donor contributed either pre-pandemic or post-infection samples, not both.

The chain links TRBV4-2 to TRBJ2-2; 8 bases match TRBD2. This receptor was obtained from an adult with COVID-19. Material for sequencing was naive CD4+ T cells from PBMCs, cultured in vitro. The subset: naive CD4+ T cells isolated by negative enrichment. The CDR3 DNA reads as TGTGCCAGCAGCCAGCCCCCGGGGGGGGAGATCACCGGGGAGCTGTTTTTT. Its translation: CASSQPPGGEITGELFF.